This T cell receptor (beta chain) was retrieved from a study of blood T cell repertoires in COVID-19. Study context: Spain, Italy and the United States supplied samples that represented acute and convalescent COVID-19. The analysed material was cDNA or gDNA that came from T cells, B-cell-depleted T cells, or PBMCs.

Original processing notes: Amplifying reference gene primers gave estimates of nucleated cell counts. Sequenced by immunoSEQ multiplex PCR; TCRdb stores in-frame clones only, minus some. Clonal size and the V and J genes are those of that table, whereas D and trimming came from the DNA. The sample has around 110,000 clones; around 90% are singletons. This clonotype was obtained from a woman under 40 with acute or convalescent COVID-19. Sequenced sample: peripheral blood.

The CDR3 region has the DNA TGTGCCAGCAGCTCGGGGGACAGGGCCGGTGGCTACACCTTC. Amino acid sequence: CASSSGDRAGGYTF. The V gene is TRBV7-2, the J gene TRBJ1-2; 9 nucleotides line up with TRBD1. This CDR3 has 14 amino acids. Germline CDR1 reads SGHTA; CDR2 reads FQGNSA. The junction had 7 bases not matched to a gene; V was cut back by 4 bases and J by 7 bases.